Each of the 22 T cell receptor beta chains below was sequenced from the same sample in a study of OX40 agonist ivuxolimab in advanced cancers. Sequencing was performed with immunoSEQ multiplex PCR; in TCRdb, only in-frame clones are kept and a portion is missing. Of about 44,000 clones listed, less than 90% are singletons. The sample consisted of CD4+ or CD8+ T cells sorted from blood, taken in a trial of the OX40 agonist ivuxolimab. These receptors all come from an adult with an advanced solid tumor such as melanoma, head and neck, liver or kidney cancer.

The chain has TRBV9 and TRBJ2-1; the D gene could be TRBD1 or TRBD2 (5 bases each). There are 15 residues in the CDR3. Germline V CDR1 and CDR2: SGDLS, YYNGEE. Trimming took off 3 bases at V and 6 bases at J, with 16 bases between the two ends. Here the CDR3 reads CASSATGTGFNEQFF. CDR3 sequence (DNA): TGTGCCAGCAGCGCGACCGGGACGGGATTCAATGAGCAGTTCTTC.

The chain uses TRBV7-9 and TRBJ1-2; no clear D. Trimming took 4 bases from V and 8 from J, leaving 11 bases between them. Germline loops: CDR1 SEHNR, CDR2 FQNEAQ (reference sequence). The length of the CDR3 is 12 residues. The CDR3 loop reads CASSSMSGGYTF. The CDR3 nucleotides read TGTGCCAGCAGCTCAATGTCGGGGGGCTACACCTTC.

The chain recombines TRBV9 with TRBJ1-3; D not resolved. Germline CDR1 is SGDLS and CDR2 is YYNGEE. The ends were cut back, 4 bases at V and 5 bases at J, with 13 bases in the middle. The CDR3 loop spans 14 amino acids. Here the CDR3 reads CASSPRGGRNTIYF. The CDR3 DNA follows: TGTGCCAGCAGCCCCCGGGGTGGAAGAAACACCATATATTTT.

The chain joins TRBV6-1 to TRBJ2-6; D is unclear. Trimming pared 6 bases from V and 0 bases from J, leaving 9 bases between. The germline gives CDR1 MNHNS, CDR2 SASEGT. The CDR3 sequence is 15 residues long. The CDR3 DNA sequence: TGTGCCAGCAGCGAATCTTTCTCTGGGGCCAACGTCCTGACTTTC. It yields the protein CASSESFSGANVLTF.

The rearrangement uses TRBV7-9 and TRBJ1-1; D remains ambiguous. Deletions cut 5 bases from V and 7 bases from J, with 11 bases between. Per germline, CDR1 SEHNR and CDR2 FQNEAQ (reference sequence). This CDR3 is built from 12 residues. The CDR3 bases are TGTGCCAGCAGCCCCCAAGGCGGTGAAGCTTTCTTT. Translating gives CASSPQGGEAFF. Full variable domain (outside the CDR3, taken from reference TRBV7-9 and TRBJ1-1): DTGVSQNPRHKITKRGQNVTFRCDPISEHNRLYWYRQTLGQGPEFLTYFQNEAQLEKSRLLSDRFSAERPKGSFSTLEIQRTEQGDSAMYLCASSPQGGEAFFGQGTRLTVV.

V usage is TRBV4-2 and J usage is TRBJ1-2, with 7 nucleotides matching TRBD1. V lost 0 bases and J lost 5; bases outside the gene matches: 9. This CDR3 has 16 amino acids. Germline values: CDR1 LGHNA, CDR2 YNFKEQ. CDR3 in DNA: TGTGCCAGCAGCCAAGAATTTACTGACAGGGTGTATGGCTACACCTTC. It codes for CASSQEFTDRVYGYTF.

This clone was observed a handful of times. The chain couples TRBV5-1 to TRBJ2-7, with 15 bases that match TRBD2. V gave up 4 bases and J gave up 4 bases; unmatched junction bases: 6. Germline assignment: CDR1 SGHRS and CDR2 YFSETQ. This CDR3 contains 16 residues. The CDR3 nucleotides read TGCGCCAGCAGCACGGGGACTAGCGGGAGGAGGTACGAGCAGTACTTC. As protein: CASSTGTSGRRYEQYF.

The chain employs TRBV2 and TRBJ2-5, with a weak D call TRBD2 (5 bases). This CDR3 comprises 11 residues. Deletions cut 6 bases from V and 9 bases from J, with 11 bases between. Looked up from germline, CDR1 is SNHLY and CDR2 is FYNNEI. CDR3 residues: CASRGRRAQYF. DNA for the CDR3: TGTGCCAGCAGGGGCAGGCGGGCCCAGTACTTC.

This clone was seen a single time. The gene calls are TRBV5-1 and TRBJ1-6; D possibly corresponds to TRBD1 (5 bases). Germline CDR1 reads SGHRS; CDR2 reads YFSETQ. The CDR3 runs 16 residues. The V and J ends lost 4 bases and 4 bases respectively, with 15 bases between them. CDR3 region: CASSPATEAYNSPLHF. For the CDR3, the DNA is TGCGCCAGCAGCCCGGCGACAGAGGCTTATAATTCACCCCTCCACTTT. The full variable domain, with the rest looked up from reference TRBV5-1 and TRBJ1-6, is KAGVTQTPRYLIKTRGQQVTLSCSPISGHRSVSWYQQTPGQGLQFLFEYFSETQRNKGNFPGRFSGRQFSNSRSEMNVSTLELGDSALYLCASSPATEAYNSPLHFGNGTRLTVT.

The rearrangement joins TRBV11-2 to TRBJ1-1; D gene unclear. Germline V gene lookup returns CDR1 SGHAT and CDR2 FQNNGV. Trimming took off 4 bases at V and 4 bases at J, with 10 bases between the two ends. This CDR3 has 13 residues. CDR3 bases: TGTGCCAGCAGCTCCGCTGAGGGCACTGAAGCTTTCTTT. Translation gives CASSSAEGTEAFF. Full variable domain (outside the CDR3, taken from reference TRBV11-2 and TRBJ1-1): EAGVAQSPRYKIIEKRQSVAFWCNPISGHATLYWYQQILGQGPKLLIQFQNNGVVDDSQLPKDRFSAERLKGVDSTLKIQPAKLEDSAVYLCASSSAEGTEAFFGQGTRLTVV.

The V and J genes are TRBV5-4 and TRBJ1-1; 7 bases agree with TRBD1. In germline, CDR1 is SGHNT, CDR2 YYREEE (reference sequence). This CDR3 spans 15 amino acids. The ends lost 1 base at V and 5 bases at J; junction bases unmatched: 8. CDR3 in amino acids: CASSLTGVGPTEAFF. The CDR3 region has the DNA TGTGCCAGCAGCTTGACAGGGGTTGGTCCGACTGAAGCTTTCTTT.

This sequence joins TRBV10-3 and TRBJ1-5; tentatively, D is TRBD1 (6 bases). V shed 2 bases and J shed 5 bases, with 7 bases lying between them. This CDR3 comprises 13 residues. Germline V gene data show CDR1 as ENHRY and CDR2 as SYGVKD. For the CDR3, the DNA is TGTGCCATCAGTGAGGGACAGTATCAGCCCCAGCATTTT. The encoded protein is CAISEGQYQPQHF.

As DNA, the CDR3 is TGTGCCAGTAGTAGGAGGGGCCGGGGGACTGAAGCTTTCTTT. It yields the protein CASSRRGRGTEAFF. This chain uses TRBV19 with TRBJ1-1; TRBD1 is a possible D gene (5 bases). This CDR3 comprises 14 residues. Deletions cut 4 bases from V and 5 bases from J, with 14 bases between. Germline assignment: CDR1 LNHDA and CDR2 SQIVND (reference sequence).

The chain recombines TRBV5-1 with TRBJ2-7; the match to TRBD2 covers 8 bases. Trimming cost V 5 bases and J 1 base; bases outside gene matches: 5. This CDR3 is built from 14 residues. The germline CDR1 and CDR2 sequences are SGHRS and YFSETQ. The CDR3 bases are TGCGCCAGCAGTTTTACTAGCGGTTCCTACGAGCAGTACTTC. This codes for CASSFTSGSYEQYF.

V and J are TRBV11-2 and TRBJ2-7; 8 bases are a match to TRBD2. The V gene's germline CDR1 is SGHAT and CDR2 FQNNGV. CDR3 length: 15 amino acids. V lost 5 bases and J lost 4; bases outside the gene matches: 10. CDR3 in amino acids: CASSPGTSPSYEQYF. CDR3 DNA: TGTGCCAGCAGCCCGGGGACTAGTCCCTCTTACGAGCAGTACTTC.

V gene TRBV5-1 combines with J gene TRBJ1-3; D possibly corresponds to TRBD1 (5 bases). There are 14 residues in the CDR3. CDR1 is SGHRS, CDR2 YFSETQ, per germline. Trimming pared 7 bases from V and 4 bases from J, leaving 15 bases between. The DNA for the CDR3 is TGCGCCAGCGGGGACGGGTCCTTCGGAAACACCATATATTTT. Its protein is CASGDGSFGNTIYF.

V is TRBV19 and J is TRBJ1-5, with 11 bases aligning to TRBD1. Germline loops: CDR1 LNHDA, CDR2 SQIVND (reference sequence). Trimming cost V 5 bases and J 6 bases; bases outside gene matches: 9. There are 16 residues in the CDR3. CDR3 coding DNA: TGTGCCAGTAGTGTAAGGACAGGGGGCGGCGGTCAGCCCCAGCATTTT. Translating it yields CASSVRTGGGGQPQHF.

V is TRBV7-2 and J is TRBJ2-3; tentatively, D is TRBD1 or TRBD2 (5 bases each). This CDR3 has 14 residues. V shed 0 bases and J shed 11 bases, with 15 bases lying between them. Germline V gene lookup returns CDR1 SGHTA and CDR2 FQGNSA. DNA of the CDR3: TGTGCCAGCAGCTTAGCGGGAGCAGGAAGGGGGCAGTATTTT. Protein: CASSLAGAGRGQYF.

The genes are TRBV11-3 and TRBJ1-1; D possibly corresponds to TRBD1 (5 bases). The CDR3 runs 16 residues. Germline V gives CDR1 SGHNT, CDR2 YENEEA. Trimming stripped 4 bases from V and 5 bases from J, with 20 bases between. CDR3 sequence (DNA): TGTGCCAGCAGCTCAACGGAGGGGACGAAGGGTACTGAAGCTTTCTTT. It translates to CASSSTEGTKGTEAFF.

V and J are TRBV18 and TRBJ2-1; tentatively, D is TRBD1 (6 bases). The CDR3 sequence is 12 residues long. Trimming cost V 6 bases and J 10 bases, with 13 bases left between them. Germline values: CDR1 KGHSH, CDR2 LQKENI. As DNA, the CDR3 is TGTGCCAGCTCCAAGGACAGTTTCGAGCAGTTCTTC. This gives the protein CASSKDSFEQFF. The full variable domain, completed using reference TRBV18 and TRBJ2-1, is NAGVMQNPRHLVRRRGQEARLRCSPMKGHSHVYWYRQLPEEGLKFMVYLQKENIIDESGMPKERFSAEFPKEGPSILRIQQVVRGDSAAYFCASSKDSFEQFFGPGTRLTVL.

The chain joins TRBV18 to TRBJ1-1; a possible D gene is TRBD1 (5 bases). V shed 3 bases and J shed 4 bases, with 21 bases lying between them. Germline CDR1 and CDR2: KGHSH and LQKENI. The CDR3 consists of 17 residues. DNA for the CDR3: TGTGCCAGCTCACCGAGCTGGGACCCCCGGCGGGGCACTGAAGCTTTCTTT. Its protein is CASSPSWDPRRGTEAFF.

The chain recombines TRBV28 with TRBJ2-2, with a weak D call TRBD1 (6 bases). Germline CDR1 MDHEN, CDR2 SYDVKM. The CDR3 has 15 amino acids. The V end lost 7 bases, the J end lost 3 bases, and 15 bases lay between the germline ends. CDR3 in amino acids: CASTRLDRDTGELFF. The CDR3 nucleotides read TGTGCCAGCACGAGGCTGGACAGAGACACCGGGGAGCTGTTTTTT.